These 22 T cell receptor beta chains were sequenced from one sample in a study of technical replicates of blood from a handful of donors. The method was immunoSEQ multiplex PCR; TCRdb's version includes in-frame clones alone and lacks a portion of them. The table has some 10,000 clones, about 95% seen once. The sequencing sample was made of PBMCs. These TCRs come from a human donor in good health.

This rearrangement joins TRBV2 to TRBJ2-7; 9 bases align to TRBD1. Germline V gene sequence: CDR1 SNHLY, CDR2 FYNNEI. V lost 5 bases to trimming and J lost 4 bases; unmatched junction nucleotides: 6. The CDR3 is made up of 14 amino acids. Here the CDR3 reads CASSPQGALYEQYF. As DNA, the CDR3 is TGTGCCAGCAGTCCACAGGGGGCTCTGTACGAGCAGTACTTC.

The genes are TRBV28 and TRBJ2-7, with D perhaps matching TRBD2 (6 bases). Trimming removed 6 bases at V and 2 bases at J, with 23 bases between. The CDR3 totals 17 residues. Germline V CDR1 and CDR2: MDHEN, SYDVKM. The CDR3 DNA reads TGTGCCAGCAGCCCCGGGGGTATAGCGGACGGTACCTACGAGCAGTACTTC. This sequence encodes CASSPGGIADGTYEQYF. The variable domain in full, with the rest retrieved from reference TRBV28 and TRBJ2-7, is DVKVTQSSRYLVKRTGEKVFLECVQDMDHENMFWYRQDPGLGLRLIYFSYDVKMKEKGDIPEGYSVSREKKERFSLILESASTNQTSMYLCASSPGGIADGTYEQYFGPGTRLTVT.

V usage is TRBV12-5 and J usage is TRBJ2-1, with 10 bases lining up with TRBD2. Germline trimming cut 4 bases from V and 15 bases from J; bases unmatched to any gene: 18. Germline lookup yields CDR1 LGHNT and CDR2 FRNRAP. This CDR3 is built from 16 residues. The DNA for the CDR3 is TGTGCTAGTGGTTCTAGGACTAGCGGCGCCCGGGGGAAGGGGTTCTTC. As protein: CASGSRTSGARGKGFF. The variable domain in full, with the rest retrieved from reference TRBV12-5 and TRBJ2-1, is DARVTQTPRHKVTEMGQEVTMRCQPILGHNTVFWYRQTMMQGLELLAYFRNRAPLDDSGMPKDRFSAEMPDATLATLKIQPSEPRDSAVYFCASGSRTSGARGKGFFGPGTRLTVL.

The chain couples TRBV28 to TRBJ1-3; TRBD1 matches at 7 bases. Per germline, CDR1 MDHEN and CDR2 SYDVKM. Trimming at V came to 5 bases and at J to 3 bases, leaving 7 bases not matched to a gene. This CDR3 contains 15 residues. CDR3 nucleotide sequence: TGTGCCAGCAGTGCCCAGGGACAGTATGGAAACACCATATATTTT. This codes for CASSAQGQYGNTIYF.

V gene TRBV7-2 combines with J gene TRBJ2-1; 9 bases match TRBD2. V shed 1 base and J 4 bases; nucleotides not matched to a gene: 2. This CDR3 region has 15 residues. Germline V gene data show CDR1 as SGHTA and CDR2 as FQGNSA. The CDR3 nucleotides are TGTGCCAGCAGCTTAGTAGCGGGGGATTACAATGAGCAGTTCTTC. Its translation: CASSLVAGDYNEQFF.

V gene TRBV6-5 combines with J gene TRBJ2-3; 7 bases line up with TRBD2. The junction had 5 bases not matched to a gene; V was cut back by 2 bases and J by 6 bases. The CDR3 consists of 14 residues. Germline CDR1 reads MNHEY; CDR2 reads SVGAGI. The CDR3 sequence is CASSYGLGPDTQYF. DNA for the CDR3: TGTGCCAGCAGTTACGGACTAGGTCCCGATACGCAGTATTTT.

V and J are TRBV10-3 and TRBJ2-2, with 8 bases aligning to TRBD1. Per the germline V gene, CDR1 is ENHRY and CDR2 is SYGVKD. Trimming at V came to 6 bases and at J to 2 bases, leaving 2 bases not matched to a gene. The CDR3 has 14 amino acids. This CDR3 reads CAIRGQANTGELFF. DNA of the CDR3: TGTGCCATCAGGGGACAGGCAAACACCGGGGAGCTGTTTTTT.

J is TRBJ2-1 and V is TRBV6-1, with TRBD2 identical over 10 bases. CDR1 is MNHNS and CDR2 is SASEGT in the germline V gene. This CDR3 is 20 amino acids long. The V segment lost 6 bases and the J segment 2 bases; nucleotides outside the gene matches: 19. The CDR3 sequence is CASRETRRTSGERAYNEQFF. The CDR3 nucleotides are TGTGCCAGCAGGGAAACCCGGAGGACTAGCGGTGAGAGGGCCTACAATGAGCAGTTCTTC.

The J gene is TRBJ2-3, the V gene TRBV10-2; 10 positions match TRBD2. This CDR3 region has 16 residues. The V and J ends lost 4 bases and 3 bases, in that order; junction bases with no gene match: 7. CDR1 and CDR2 from the germline V gene are WSHSY and SAAADI. CDR3 loop: CASSVSSGSGTDTQYF. CDR3 in DNA: TGCGCCAGCAGTGTTTCTAGCGGGAGTGGAACAGATACGCAGTATTTT.

V and J are TRBV19 and TRBJ1-5; D may be TRBD1 (5 bases). V was clipped by 3 bases and J by 4 bases, with 16 bases between them. The CDR3 has 16 residues. Germline V gene sequence: CDR1 LNHDA, CDR2 SQIVND (reference sequence). The CDR3 region has the DNA TGTGCCAGTAGTATTGGGGGGGTTCTAAGGAATCAGCCCCAGCATTTT. Translated: CASSIGGVLRNQPQHF. Variable domain in full (rest from reference TRBV19 and TRBJ1-5): DGGITQSPKYLFRKEGQNVTLSCEQNLNHDAMYWYRQDPGQGLRLIYYSQIVNDFQKGDIAEGYSVSREKKESFPLTVTSAQKNPTAFYLCASSIGGVLRNQPQHFGDGTRLSIL.

This chain joins TRBV5-1 and TRBJ2-2; tentative D call: TRBD2 (5 bases). Deletions cut 1 base from V and 2 bases from J, with 12 bases between. The CDR3 spans 16 residues. Germline assignment: CDR1 SGHRS and CDR2 YFSETQ. CDR3 coding DNA: TGCGCCAGCAGCTTGAGCGGCGGCACTAACACCGGGGAGCTGTTTTTT. This encodes CASSLSGGTNTGELFF.

This chain links TRBV5-1 with TRBJ2-2; tentative D call: TRBD2 (5 bases). Germline CDR1 is SGHRS and CDR2 is YFSETQ. The CDR3 consists of 14 residues. V was clipped by 4 bases and J by 5 bases, with 12 bases between them. Here the CDR3 DNA reads TGCGCCAGCAGCGCCCAGCCGGGAACCGGGGAGCTGTTTTTT. It specifies CASSAQPGTGELFF.

The V call is TRBV5-6, the J call TRBJ2-5, with D tentatively TRBD2 (6 bases). CDR3 length equals 16 residues. In germline, CDR1 is SGHDT, CDR2 YYEEEE. V lost 0 bases, J lost 2 bases, and 14 bases lay in between. The chain's CDR3 is CASSLGWAGSQETQYF. In DNA, the CDR3 is TGTGCCAGCAGCTTGGGGTGGGCGGGGTCACAAGAGACCCAGTACTTC.

The genes are TRBV7-9 and TRBJ1-1; D is unclear. The CDR3 spans 13 residues. The V gene's germline CDR1 is SEHNR and CDR2 FQNEAQ (reference sequence). V was clipped by 1 base and J by 4 bases, with 7 bases between them. The CDR3 sequence: CASSLVLSTEAFF. The CDR3 bases are TGTGCCAGCAGCTTAGTTCTCAGCACTGAAGCTTTCTTT.

The chain uses TRBV19 and TRBJ2-6, with D unresolved. Germline assignment: CDR1 LNHDA and CDR2 SQIVND (reference sequence). This CDR3 comprises 14 residues. V lost 10 bases and J 4 bases, leaving 14 bases between the germline ends. The CDR3 loop is CATDDFGGANVLTF. As DNA, the CDR3 is TGTGCCACCGACGACTTCGGAGGGGCCAACGTCCTGACTTTC.

The CDR3 is CSVGKTGDQETQYF. CDR3 sequence (DNA): TGCAGCGTGGGGAAGACAGGGGACCAAGAGACCCAGTACTTC. The genes are TRBV29-1 and TRBJ2-5; 8 nucleotides line up with TRBD1. Germline values: CDR1 SQVTM, CDR2 ANQGSEA. The CDR3 has 14 residues. The ends lost 6 bases at V and 0 bases at J; junction bases unmatched: 6.

The CDR3 reads CATSLRPGETQYF. CDR3 nucleotides: TGTGCCACCAGCCTTAGACCAGGAGAGACCCAGTACTTC. The rearrangement links TRBV15 to TRBJ2-5, with D unresolved. Germline values: CDR1 LNHNV, CDR2 YYDKDF (reference sequence). The V end was cut by 5 bases, the J end by 4 bases, with 11 bases between. The CDR3 loop spans 13 amino acids.

V usage is TRBV25-1 and J usage is TRBJ2-3; weak D call: TRBD1 (5 bases). Germline V CDR1 and CDR2: MGHDK, SYGVNS. Trimming stripped 3 bases from V and 7 bases from J, with 20 bases between. This CDR3 is 16 amino acids long. CDR3 amino acids: CASSEVWGAPAHTQYF. The CDR3 DNA reads TGTGCCAGCAGTGAGGTATGGGGCGCTCCTGCTCATACGCAGTATTTT.

This clone was picked up a small number of times. The chain is built from TRBV10-1 and TRBJ1-3; TRBD1 aligns across 9 bases. The CDR3 covers 15 residues. CDR1 and CDR2 from the germline V gene are WNHNN and SYGVQD (reference sequence). Trimming at V came to 3 bases and at J to 8 bases, leaving 8 bases not matched to a gene. CDR3 region: CASSDGTGSKHTIYF. In DNA, the CDR3 is TGCGCCAGCAGTGACGGGACAGGGTCGAAACACACCATATATTTT.

The chain couples TRBV5-6 to TRBJ2-5; the match to TRBD2 covers 9 bases. Germline trimming cut 5 bases from V and 4 bases from J; bases unmatched to any gene: 15. This CDR3 contains 17 residues. Germline CDR1 is SGHDT and CDR2 is YYEEEE. CDR3 coding DNA: TGTGCCAGCAGTCCCGGGACTAGCCTCCCATTGGGAGAGACCCAGTACTTC. It encodes CASSPGTSLPLGETQYF.

The chain joins TRBV19 to TRBJ2-2; 9 bases line up with TRBD2. Germline lookup yields CDR1 LNHDA and CDR2 SQIVND (reference sequence). The CDR3 covers 14 residues. V lost 5 bases, J lost 7 bases, and 5 bases stayed unmatched. Here the CDR3 DNA reads TGTGCCAGTAGTGCCACAGCGGGAGGCGGGGAGCTGTTTTTT. Amino acid sequence: CASSATAGGGELFF.

This chain uses TRBV28 with TRBJ2-1, with TRBD2 as a possible D gene (6 bases). Germline CDR1 and CDR2: MDHEN and SYDVKM. V shed 2 bases and J shed 1 base, with 12 bases lying between them. The CDR3 has 16 residues. The CDR3 region has the DNA TGTGCCAGCAGTTTAGCTCGAGGGACTTCCTACAATGAGCAGTTCTTC. This gives the protein CASSLARGTSYNEQFF.